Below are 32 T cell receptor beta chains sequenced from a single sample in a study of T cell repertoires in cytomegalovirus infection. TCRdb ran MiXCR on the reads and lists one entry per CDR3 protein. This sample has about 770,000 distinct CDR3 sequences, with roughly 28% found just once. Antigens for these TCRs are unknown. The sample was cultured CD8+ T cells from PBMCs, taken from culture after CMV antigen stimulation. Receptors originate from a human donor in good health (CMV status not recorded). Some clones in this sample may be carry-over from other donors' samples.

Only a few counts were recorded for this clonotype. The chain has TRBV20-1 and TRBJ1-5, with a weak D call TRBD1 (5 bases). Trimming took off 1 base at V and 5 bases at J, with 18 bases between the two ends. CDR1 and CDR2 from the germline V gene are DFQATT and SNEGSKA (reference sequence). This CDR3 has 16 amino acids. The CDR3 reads CSARVPAREGDQPQHF. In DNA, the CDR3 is TGCAGTGCTAGAGTCCCCGCGCGTGAAGGGGATCAGCCCCAGCATTTT.

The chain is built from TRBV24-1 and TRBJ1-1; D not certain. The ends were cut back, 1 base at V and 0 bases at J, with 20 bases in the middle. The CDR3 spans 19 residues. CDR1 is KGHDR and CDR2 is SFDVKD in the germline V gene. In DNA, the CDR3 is TGTGCCACCAGTGATTTTACGCCACGTGAAGGTGAGATGAACACTGAAGCTTTCTTT. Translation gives CATSDFTPREGEMNTEAFF.

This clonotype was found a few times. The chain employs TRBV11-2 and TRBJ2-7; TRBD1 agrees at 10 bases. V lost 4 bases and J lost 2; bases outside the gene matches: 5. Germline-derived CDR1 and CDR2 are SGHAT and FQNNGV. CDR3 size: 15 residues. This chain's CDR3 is CASSSRTGGAYEQYV. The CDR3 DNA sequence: TGTGCCAGCAGCTCTCGGACAGGGGGGGCCTACGAGCAGTACGTC.

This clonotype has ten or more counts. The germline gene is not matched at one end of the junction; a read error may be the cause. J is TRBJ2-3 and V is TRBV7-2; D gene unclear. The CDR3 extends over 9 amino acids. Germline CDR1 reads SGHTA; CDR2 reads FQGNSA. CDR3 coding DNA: TGTGCCAGCAGCTCCCCCCCGGATTTT. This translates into CASSSPPDF.

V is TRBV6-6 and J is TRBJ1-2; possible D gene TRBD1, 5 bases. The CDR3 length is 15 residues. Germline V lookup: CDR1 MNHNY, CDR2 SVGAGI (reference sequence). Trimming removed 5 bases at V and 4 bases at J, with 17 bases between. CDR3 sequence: CASSGQGVVGYGYTF. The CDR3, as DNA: TGTGCCAGCAGTGGTCAGGGAGTAGTTGGCTATGGCTACACCTTC.

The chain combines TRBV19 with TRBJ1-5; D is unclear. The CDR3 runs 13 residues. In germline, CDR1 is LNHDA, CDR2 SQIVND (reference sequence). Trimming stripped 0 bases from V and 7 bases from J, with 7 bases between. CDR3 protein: CASSIDPGQPQHF. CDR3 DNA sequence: TGTGCCAGTAGTATAGACCCTGGGCAGCCCCAGCATTTT.

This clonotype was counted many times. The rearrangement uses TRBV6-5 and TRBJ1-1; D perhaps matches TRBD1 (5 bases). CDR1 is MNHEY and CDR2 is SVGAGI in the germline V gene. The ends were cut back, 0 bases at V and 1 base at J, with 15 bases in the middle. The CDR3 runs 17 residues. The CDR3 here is CASSYSPKKTANTEAFF. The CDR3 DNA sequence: TGTGCCAGCAGTTACTCACCCAAGAAGACAGCGAACACTGAAGCTTTCTTT.

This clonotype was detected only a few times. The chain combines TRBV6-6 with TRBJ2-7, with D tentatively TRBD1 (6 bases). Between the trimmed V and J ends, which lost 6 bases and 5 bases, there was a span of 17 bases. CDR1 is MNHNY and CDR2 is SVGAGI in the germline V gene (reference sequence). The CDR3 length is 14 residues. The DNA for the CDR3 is TGTGCCAGCAGGTATAACAGGGTTGCGGACGAGCAGTACGTC. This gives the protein CASRYNRVADEQYV.

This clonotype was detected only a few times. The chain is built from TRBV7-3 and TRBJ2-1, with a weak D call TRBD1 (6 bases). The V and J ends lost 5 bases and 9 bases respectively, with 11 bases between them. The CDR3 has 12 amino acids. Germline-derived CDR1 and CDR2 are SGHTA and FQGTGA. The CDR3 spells CASSMTGGEQFF. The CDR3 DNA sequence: TGTGCCAGCAGCATGACAGGAGGTGAGCAGTTCTTC.

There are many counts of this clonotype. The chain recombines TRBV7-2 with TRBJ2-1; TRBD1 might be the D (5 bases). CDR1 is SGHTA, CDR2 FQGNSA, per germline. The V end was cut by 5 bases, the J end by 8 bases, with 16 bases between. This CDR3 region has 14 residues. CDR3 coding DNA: TGTGCCAGCAGCCTCAGGGCGATCGACGATGAGCAGTTCTTC. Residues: CASSLRAIDDEQFF.

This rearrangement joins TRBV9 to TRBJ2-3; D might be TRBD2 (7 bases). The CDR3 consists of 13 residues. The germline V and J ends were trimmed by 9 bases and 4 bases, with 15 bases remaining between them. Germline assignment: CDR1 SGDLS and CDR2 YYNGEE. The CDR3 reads CATGKGGSDTQYF. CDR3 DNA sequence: TGTGCCACGGGGAAGGGGGGGTCAGATACGCAGTATTTT.

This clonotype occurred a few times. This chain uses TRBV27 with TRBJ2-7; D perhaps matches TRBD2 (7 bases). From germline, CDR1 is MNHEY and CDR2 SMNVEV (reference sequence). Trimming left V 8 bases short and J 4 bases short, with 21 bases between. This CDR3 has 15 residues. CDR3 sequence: CASGRRGGAFYEQYF. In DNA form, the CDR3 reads TGTGCCAGCGGACGGAGGGGGGGGGCCTTTTACGAGCAGTACTTC.

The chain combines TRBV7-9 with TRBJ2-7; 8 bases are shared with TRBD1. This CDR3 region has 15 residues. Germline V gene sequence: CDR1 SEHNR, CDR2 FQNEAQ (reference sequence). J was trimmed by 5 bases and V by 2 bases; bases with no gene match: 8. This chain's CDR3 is CASSLLRTGTHEQYF. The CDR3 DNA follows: TGTGCCAGCAGCTTATTGAGGACAGGGACCCACGAGCAGTACTTC.

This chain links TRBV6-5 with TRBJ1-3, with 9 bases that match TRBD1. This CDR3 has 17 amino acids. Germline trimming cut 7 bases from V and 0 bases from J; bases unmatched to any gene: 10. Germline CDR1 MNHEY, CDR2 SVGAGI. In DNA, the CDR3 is TGTGCCAGCACCTCACAGGGGGCTCCCAGCTCTGGAAACACCATATATTTT. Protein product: CASTSQGAPSSGNTIYF.

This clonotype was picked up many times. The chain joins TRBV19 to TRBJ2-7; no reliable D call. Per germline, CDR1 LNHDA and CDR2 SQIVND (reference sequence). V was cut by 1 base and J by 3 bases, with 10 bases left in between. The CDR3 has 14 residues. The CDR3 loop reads CASSIAGRLYEQYF. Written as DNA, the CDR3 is TGTGCCAGTAGTATAGCCGGGCGGCTCTACGAGCAGTACTTC. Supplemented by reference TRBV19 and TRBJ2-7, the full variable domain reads DGGITQSPKYLFRKEGQNVTLSCEQNLNHDAMYWYRQDPGQGLRLIYYSQIVNDFQKGDIAEGYSVSREKKESFPLTVTSAQKNPTAFYLCASSIAGRLYEQYFGPGTRLTVT.

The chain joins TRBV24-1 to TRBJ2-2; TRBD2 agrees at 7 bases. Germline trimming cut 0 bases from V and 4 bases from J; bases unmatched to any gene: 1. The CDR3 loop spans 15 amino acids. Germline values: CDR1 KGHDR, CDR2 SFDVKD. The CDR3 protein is CATSDLGGGTGELFF. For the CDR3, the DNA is TGTGCCACCAGTGATTTGGGCGGGGGCACCGGGGAGCTGTTTTTT.

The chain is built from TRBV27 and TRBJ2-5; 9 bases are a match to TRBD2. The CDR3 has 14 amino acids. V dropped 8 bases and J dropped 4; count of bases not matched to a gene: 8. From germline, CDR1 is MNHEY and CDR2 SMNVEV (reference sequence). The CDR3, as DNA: TGTGCCAGCCGGGTAGCGGGGGTAGTAGAGACCCAGTACTTC. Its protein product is CASRVAGVVETQYF.

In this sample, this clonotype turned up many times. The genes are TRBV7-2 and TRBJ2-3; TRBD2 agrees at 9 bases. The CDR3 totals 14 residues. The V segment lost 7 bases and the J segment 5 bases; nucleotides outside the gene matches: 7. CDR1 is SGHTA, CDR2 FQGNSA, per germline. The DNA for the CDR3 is TGTGCCAGCACCCAGACTAGCGGCAAAGATACGCAGTATTTT. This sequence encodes CASTQTSGKDTQYF.

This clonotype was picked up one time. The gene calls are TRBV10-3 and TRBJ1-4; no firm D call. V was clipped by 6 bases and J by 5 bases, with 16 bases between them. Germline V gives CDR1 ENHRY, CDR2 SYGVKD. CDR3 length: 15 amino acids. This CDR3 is CAISETAAPNEKLFF. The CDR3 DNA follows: TGTGCCATCAGCGAAACAGCCGCGCCGAATGAAAAACTGTTTTTT.

CDR3 in DNA: TGCAGTGCCCCTTATGAAAGCTCCTATAATTCACCCCTCCACTTT. Protein sequence: CSAPYESSYNSPLHF. The chain joins TRBV20-1 to TRBJ1-6; D unclear. CDR1 is DFQATT, CDR2 SNEGSKA, per germline (reference sequence). The V end lost 6 bases, the J end lost 0 bases, and 12 bases lay between the germline ends. The CDR3 extends over 15 amino acids.

Here the CDR3 DNA reads TGTGCCAGCAGCTTTTCAGACGGAGATAATTCACCCCTCCACTTT. Residues: CASSFSDGDNSPLHF. V and J are TRBV7-8 and TRBJ1-6; D remains unclear. This CDR3 spans 15 amino acids. Germline assignment: CDR1 SGHVS and CDR2 FQNEAQ. Trimming took off 3 bases at V and 5 bases at J, with 11 bases between the two ends. The full variable domain, completed using reference TRBV7-8 and TRBJ1-6, is GAGVSQSPRYKVAKRGQDVALRCDPISGHVSLFWYQQALGQGPEFLTYFQNEAQLDKSGLPSDRFFAERPEGSVSTLKIQRTQQEDSAVYLCASSFSDGDNSPLHFGNGTRLTVT.

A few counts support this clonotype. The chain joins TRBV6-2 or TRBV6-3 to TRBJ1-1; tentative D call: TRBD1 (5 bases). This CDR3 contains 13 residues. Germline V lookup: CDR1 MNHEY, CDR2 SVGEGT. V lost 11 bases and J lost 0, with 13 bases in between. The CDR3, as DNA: TGTGCCGCGCGACAGACCTTGAACACTGAAGCTTTCTTT. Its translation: CAARQTLNTEAFF.

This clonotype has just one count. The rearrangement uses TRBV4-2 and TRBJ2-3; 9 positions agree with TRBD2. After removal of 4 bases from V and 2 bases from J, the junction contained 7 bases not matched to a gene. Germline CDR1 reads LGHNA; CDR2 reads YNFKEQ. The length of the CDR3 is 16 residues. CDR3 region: CASSPQAGGSTDTQYF. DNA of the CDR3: TGTGCCAGCAGCCCCCAAGCGGGGGGTTCCACAGATACGCAGTATTTT.

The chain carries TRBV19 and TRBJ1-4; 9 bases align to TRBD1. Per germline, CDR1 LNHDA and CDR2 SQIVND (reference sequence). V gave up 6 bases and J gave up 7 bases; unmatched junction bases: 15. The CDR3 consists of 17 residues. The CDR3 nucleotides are TGTGCCAGTAGCAGGACAGGGGTTACCCCGGTCAGTGAAAAACTGTTTTTT. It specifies CASSRTGVTPVSEKLFF.

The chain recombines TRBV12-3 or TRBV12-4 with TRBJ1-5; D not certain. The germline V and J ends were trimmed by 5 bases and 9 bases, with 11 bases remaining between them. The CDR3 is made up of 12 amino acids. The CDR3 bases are TGTGCCAGCAGTCCCAATCGTCGGCCCCAGCATTTT. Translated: CASSPNRRPQHF.

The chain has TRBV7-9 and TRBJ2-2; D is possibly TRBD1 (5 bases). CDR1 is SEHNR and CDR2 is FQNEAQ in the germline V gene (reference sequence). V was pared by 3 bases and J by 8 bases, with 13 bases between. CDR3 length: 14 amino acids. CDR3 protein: CASSFPEGAGELFF. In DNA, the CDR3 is TGTGCCAGCAGCTTCCCGGAAGGGGCTGGGGAGCTGTTTTTT. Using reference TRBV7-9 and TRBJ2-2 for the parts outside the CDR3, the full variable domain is DTGVSQNPRHKITKRGQNVTFRCDPISEHNRLYWYRQTLGQGPEFLTYFQNEAQLEKSRLLSDRFSAERPKGSFSTLEIQRTEQGDSAMYLCASSFPEGAGELFFGEGSRLTVL.

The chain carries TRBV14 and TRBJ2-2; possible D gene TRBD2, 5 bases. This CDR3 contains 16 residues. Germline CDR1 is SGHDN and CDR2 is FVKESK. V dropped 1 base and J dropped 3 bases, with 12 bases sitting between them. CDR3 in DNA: TGTGCCAGCAGCCAAGGGGCTAGCCGGGACACCGGGGAGCTGTTTTTT. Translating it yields CASSQGASRDTGELFF.

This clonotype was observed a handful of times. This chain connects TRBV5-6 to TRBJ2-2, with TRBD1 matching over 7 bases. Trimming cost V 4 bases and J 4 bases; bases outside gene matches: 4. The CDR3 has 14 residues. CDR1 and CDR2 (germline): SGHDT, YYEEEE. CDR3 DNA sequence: TGTGCCAGCAGCGAGGACAGGCCCACCGGGGAGCTGTTTTTT. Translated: CASSEDRPTGELFF.

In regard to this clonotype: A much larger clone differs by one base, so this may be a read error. Here the CDR3 reads CASSLAGPYNSPLYF. CDR3 sequence (DNA): TGTGCCAGCAGCTTAGCGGGGCCATATAATTCACCCCTCTACTTT. The rearrangement joins TRBV7-9 to TRBJ1-6, with a weak D call TRBD1 (5 bases). Germline CDR1 SEHNR, CDR2 FQNEAQ (reference sequence). The CDR3 loop spans 15 amino acids.

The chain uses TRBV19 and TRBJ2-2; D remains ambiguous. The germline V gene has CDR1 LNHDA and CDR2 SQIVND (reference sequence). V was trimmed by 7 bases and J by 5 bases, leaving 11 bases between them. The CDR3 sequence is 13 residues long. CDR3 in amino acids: CASTIDLTGELFF. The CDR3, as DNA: TGTGCCAGTACCATAGACTTAACCGGGGAGCTGTTTTTT.

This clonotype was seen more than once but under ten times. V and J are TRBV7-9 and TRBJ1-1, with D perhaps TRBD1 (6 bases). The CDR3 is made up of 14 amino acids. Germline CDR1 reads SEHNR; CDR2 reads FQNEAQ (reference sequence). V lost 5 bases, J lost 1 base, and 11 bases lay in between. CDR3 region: CASSPPDRNTEAFF. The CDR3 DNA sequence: TGTGCCAGCAGCCCACCGGACAGGAACACTGAAGCTTTCTTT. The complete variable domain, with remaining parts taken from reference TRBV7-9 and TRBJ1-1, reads DTGVSQNPRHKITKRGQNVTFRCDPISEHNRLYWYRQTLGQGPEFLTYFQNEAQLEKSRLLSDRFSAERPKGSFSTLEIQRTEQGDSAMYLCASSPPDRNTEAFFGQGTRLTVV.

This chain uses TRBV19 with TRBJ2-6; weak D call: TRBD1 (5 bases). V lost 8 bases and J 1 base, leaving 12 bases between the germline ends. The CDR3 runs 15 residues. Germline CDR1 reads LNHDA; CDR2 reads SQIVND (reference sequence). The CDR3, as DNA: TGTGCCAGTGAGGACCCAGGGTCTGGGGCCAACGTCCTGACTTTC. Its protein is CASEDPGSGANVLTF.